The T cell receptor beta chain under discussion was sequenced for a study of T cells after yellow fever vaccination. Study conclusions and caveats: CD4 and CD8 compartments shared a small share of clonotypes, likely from convergent recombination. In post-booster samples, most primary-vaccination clones reappeared (under 98% CD4, approximately 91% CD8). The secondary T-cell response peaked on day 5, not day 15, but was weaker.

The CDR3 runs to 12 residues. J gave up 1 base and V 10 bases, and 2 bases lay outside the gene matches. Germline V gene lookup returns CDR1 ENHRY and CDR2 SYGVKD. Regarding this clonotype: The antigen remains undetermined.

Making TCR cDNA involved 5'RACE template switching, which added UMIs and a universal primer site. TCRdb independently ran MiXCR on the 5' RACE reads; one entry per CDR3 protein. The table has 340,000 or so distinct CDR3 sequences, about an eighth seen once. Sequenced material: CD4+ T cells sorted from PBMCs, taken 15 days after the yellow fever booster vaccination. This TCR was recovered from a young man who received the YFV17D yellow fever vaccine. The chain joins TRBV10-3 to TRBJ2-3; TRBD1 matches 7 bases. The CDR3 reads CATDRGTDTQYF. DNA for the CDR3: TGTGCCACCGACAGGGGCACAGATACGCAGTATTTT.